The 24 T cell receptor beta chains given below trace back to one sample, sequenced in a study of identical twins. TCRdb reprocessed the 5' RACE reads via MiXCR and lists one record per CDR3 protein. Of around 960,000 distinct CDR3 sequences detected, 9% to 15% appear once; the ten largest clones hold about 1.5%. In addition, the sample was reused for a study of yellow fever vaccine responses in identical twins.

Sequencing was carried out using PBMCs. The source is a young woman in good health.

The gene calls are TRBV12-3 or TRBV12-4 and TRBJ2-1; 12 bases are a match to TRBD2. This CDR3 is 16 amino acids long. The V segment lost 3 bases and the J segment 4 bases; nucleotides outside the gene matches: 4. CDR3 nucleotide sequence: TGTGCCAGCAGTTTTGGACTAGCGGGAACTTACAATGAGCAGTTCTTC. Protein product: CASSFGLAGTYNEQFF.

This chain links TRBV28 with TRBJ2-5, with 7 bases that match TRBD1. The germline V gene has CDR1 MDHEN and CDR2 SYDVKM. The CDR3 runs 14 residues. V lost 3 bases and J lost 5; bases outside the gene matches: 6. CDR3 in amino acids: CASSFNDRVETQYF. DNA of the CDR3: TGTGCCAGCAGTTTCAACGACAGGGTTGAGACCCAGTACTTC.

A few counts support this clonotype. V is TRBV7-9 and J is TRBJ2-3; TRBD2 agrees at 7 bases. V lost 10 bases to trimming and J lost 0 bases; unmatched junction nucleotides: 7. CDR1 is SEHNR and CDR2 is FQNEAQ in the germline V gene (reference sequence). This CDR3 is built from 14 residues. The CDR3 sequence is CATQTSLSTDTQYF. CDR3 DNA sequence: TGTGCCACCCAGACTAGCCTGAGCACAGATACGCAGTATTTT.

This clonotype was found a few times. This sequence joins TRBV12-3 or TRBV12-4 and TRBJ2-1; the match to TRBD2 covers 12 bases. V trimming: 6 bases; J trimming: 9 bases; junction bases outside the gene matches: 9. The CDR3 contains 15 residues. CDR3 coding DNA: TGTGCCAGCAGCCTAGCGGGGGGGCCTCTTTCTGAGCAGTTCTTC. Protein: CASSLAGGPLSEQFF.

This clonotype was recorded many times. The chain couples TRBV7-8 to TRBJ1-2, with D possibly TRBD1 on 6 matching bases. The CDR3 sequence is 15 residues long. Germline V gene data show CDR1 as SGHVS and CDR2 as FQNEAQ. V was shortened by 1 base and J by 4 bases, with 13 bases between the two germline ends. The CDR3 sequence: CASSLETGIRYGYTF. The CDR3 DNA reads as TGTGCCAGCAGCTTAGAAACAGGGATCCGCTATGGCTACACCTTC.

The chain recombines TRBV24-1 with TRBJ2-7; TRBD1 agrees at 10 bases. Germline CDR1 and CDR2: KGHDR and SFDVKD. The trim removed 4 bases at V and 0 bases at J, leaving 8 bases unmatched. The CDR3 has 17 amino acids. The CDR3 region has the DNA TGTGCCACCAGTGACCCGGGACAGGGGCAGGGCTCCTACGAGCAGTACTTC. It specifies CATSDPGQGQGSYEQYF.

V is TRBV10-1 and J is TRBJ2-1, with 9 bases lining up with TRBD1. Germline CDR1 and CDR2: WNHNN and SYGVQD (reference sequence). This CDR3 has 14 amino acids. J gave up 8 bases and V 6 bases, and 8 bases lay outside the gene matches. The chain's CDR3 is CASSRDRVFHEQFF. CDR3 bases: TGCGCCAGCAGCCGGGACAGGGTTTTTCATGAGCAGTTCTTC.

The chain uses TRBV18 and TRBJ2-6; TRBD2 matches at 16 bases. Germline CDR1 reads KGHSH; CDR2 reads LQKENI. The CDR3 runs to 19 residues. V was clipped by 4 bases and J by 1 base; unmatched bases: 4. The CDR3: CASSQGLAGGPSGANVLTF. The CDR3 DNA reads TGTGCCAGCTCACAGGGACTAGCGGGAGGGCCGTCTGGGGCCAACGTCCTGACTTTC.

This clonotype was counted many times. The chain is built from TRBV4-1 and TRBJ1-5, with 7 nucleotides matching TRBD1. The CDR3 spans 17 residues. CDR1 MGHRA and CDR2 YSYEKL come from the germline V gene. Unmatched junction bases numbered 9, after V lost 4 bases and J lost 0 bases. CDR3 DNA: TGCGCCAGCAGCCGCGAGTCGGGACAGAATAGCAATCAGCCCCAGCATTTT. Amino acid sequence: CASSRESGQNSNQPQHF.

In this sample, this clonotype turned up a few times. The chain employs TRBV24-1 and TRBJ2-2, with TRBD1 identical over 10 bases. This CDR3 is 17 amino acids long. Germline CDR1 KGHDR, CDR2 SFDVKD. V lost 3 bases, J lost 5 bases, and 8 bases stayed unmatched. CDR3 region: CATSDKGTGAWTGELFF. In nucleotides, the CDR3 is TGTGCCACCAGTGATAAAGGGACAGGGGCTTGGACCGGGGAGCTGTTTTTT.

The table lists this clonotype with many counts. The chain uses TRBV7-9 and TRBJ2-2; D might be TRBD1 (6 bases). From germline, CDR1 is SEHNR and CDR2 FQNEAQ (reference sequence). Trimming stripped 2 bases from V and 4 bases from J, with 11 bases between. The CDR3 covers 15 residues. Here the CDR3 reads CASSLPGQPTGELFF. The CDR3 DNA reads TGTGCCAGCAGCTTACCAGGACAGCCCACCGGGGAGCTGTTTTTT. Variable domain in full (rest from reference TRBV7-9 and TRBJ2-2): DTGVSQNPRHKITKRGQNVTFRCDPISEHNRLYWYRQTLGQGPEFLTYFQNEAQLEKSRLLSDRFSAERPKGSFSTLEIQRTEQGDSAMYLCASSLPGQPTGELFFGEGSRLTVL.

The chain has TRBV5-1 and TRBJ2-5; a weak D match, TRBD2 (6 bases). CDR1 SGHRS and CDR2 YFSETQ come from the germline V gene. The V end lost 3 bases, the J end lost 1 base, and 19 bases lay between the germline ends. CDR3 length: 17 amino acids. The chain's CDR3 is CASSSTGTLGVQETQYF. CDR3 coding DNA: TGCGCCAGCAGCTCTACCGGGACTCTGGGGGTCCAAGAGACCCAGTACTTC.

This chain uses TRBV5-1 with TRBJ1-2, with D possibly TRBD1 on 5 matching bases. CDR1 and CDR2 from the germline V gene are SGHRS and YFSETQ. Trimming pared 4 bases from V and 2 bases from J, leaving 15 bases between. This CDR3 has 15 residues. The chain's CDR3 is CASSRESGTNYGYTF. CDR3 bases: TGCGCCAGCAGCAGAGAATCCGGGACGAACTATGGCTACACCTTC. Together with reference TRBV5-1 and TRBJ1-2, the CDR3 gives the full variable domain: KAGVTQTPRYLIKTRGQQVTLSCSPISGHRSVSWYQQTPGQGLQFLFEYFSETQRNKGNFPGRFSGRQFSNSRSEMNVSTLELGDSALYLCASSRESGTNYGYTFGSGTRLTVV.

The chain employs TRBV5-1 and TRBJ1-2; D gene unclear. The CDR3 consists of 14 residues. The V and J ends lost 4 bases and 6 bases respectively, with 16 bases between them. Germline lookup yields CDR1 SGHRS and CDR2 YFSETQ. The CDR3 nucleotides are TGCGCCAGCAGCGATCGGACGTGGGAAAATGGCTACACCTTC. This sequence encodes CASSDRTWENGYTF.

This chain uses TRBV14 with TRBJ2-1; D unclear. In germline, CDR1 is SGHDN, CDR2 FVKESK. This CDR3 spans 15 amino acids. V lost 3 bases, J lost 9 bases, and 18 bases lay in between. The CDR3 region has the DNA TGTGCCAGCAGCCACCGTCGCACTATGGAAGGTGAGCAGTTCTTC. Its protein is CASSHRRTMEGEQFF.

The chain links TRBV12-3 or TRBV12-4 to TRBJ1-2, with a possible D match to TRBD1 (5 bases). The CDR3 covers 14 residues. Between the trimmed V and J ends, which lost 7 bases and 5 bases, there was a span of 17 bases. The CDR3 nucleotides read TGTGCCAGCACCCGTGGGACGGACGTTTATGGCTACACCTTC. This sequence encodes CASTRGTDVYGYTF.

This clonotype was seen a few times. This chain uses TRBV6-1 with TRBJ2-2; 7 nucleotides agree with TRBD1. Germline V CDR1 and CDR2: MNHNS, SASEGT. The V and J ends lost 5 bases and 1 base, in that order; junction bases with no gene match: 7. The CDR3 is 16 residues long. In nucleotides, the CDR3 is TGTGCCAGCAGTCGGGACAGCCACCTGAACACCGGGGAGCTGTTTTTT. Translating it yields CASSRDSHLNTGELFF.

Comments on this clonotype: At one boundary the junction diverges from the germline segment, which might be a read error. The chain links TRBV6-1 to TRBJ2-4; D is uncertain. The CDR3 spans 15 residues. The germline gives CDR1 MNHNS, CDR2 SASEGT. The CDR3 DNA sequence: TGTGCCAGCAGCCCGGATCTCTCAGCCAAAAACATTCAGAACTTC. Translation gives CASSPDLSAKNIQNF.

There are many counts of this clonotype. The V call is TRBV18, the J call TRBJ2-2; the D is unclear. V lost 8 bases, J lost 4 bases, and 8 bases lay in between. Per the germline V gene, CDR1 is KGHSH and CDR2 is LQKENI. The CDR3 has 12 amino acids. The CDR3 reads CASSPLTGELFF. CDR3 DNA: TGTGCCAGCAGCCCCCTCACCGGGGAGCTGTTTTTT.

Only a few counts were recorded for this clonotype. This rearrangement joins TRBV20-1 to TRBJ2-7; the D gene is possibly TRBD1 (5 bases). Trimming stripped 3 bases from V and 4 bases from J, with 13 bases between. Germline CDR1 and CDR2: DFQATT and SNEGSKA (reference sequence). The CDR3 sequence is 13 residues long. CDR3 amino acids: CSASATVWYEQYF. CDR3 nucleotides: TGCAGTGCTAGTGCGACAGTCTGGTACGAGCAGTACTTC.

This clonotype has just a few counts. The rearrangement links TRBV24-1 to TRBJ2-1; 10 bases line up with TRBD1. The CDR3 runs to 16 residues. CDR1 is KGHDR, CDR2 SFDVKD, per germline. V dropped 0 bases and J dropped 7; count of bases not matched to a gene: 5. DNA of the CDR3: TGTGCCACCAGTGATTTGACCGGACAGGGGGGGAATGAGCAGTTCTTC. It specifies CATSDLTGQGGNEQFF.

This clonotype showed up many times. The CDR3 nucleotides are TGTGCCACAACAGGACAGAACAATGAGCAGTTCTTC. Protein product: CATTGQNNEQFF. The chain combines TRBV2 with TRBJ2-1; D perhaps matches TRBD1 (6 bases). V lost 10 bases and J lost 5, with 12 bases in between. Germline V gives CDR1 SNHLY, CDR2 FYNNEI. The length of the CDR3 is 12 residues.

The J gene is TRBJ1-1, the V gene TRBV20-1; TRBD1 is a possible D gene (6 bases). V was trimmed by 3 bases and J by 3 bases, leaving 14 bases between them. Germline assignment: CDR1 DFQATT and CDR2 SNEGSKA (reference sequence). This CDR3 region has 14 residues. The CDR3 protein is CSASPWGGYTEAFF. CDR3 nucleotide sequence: TGCAGTGCTAGTCCTTGGGGGGGCTACACTGAAGCTTTCTTT.

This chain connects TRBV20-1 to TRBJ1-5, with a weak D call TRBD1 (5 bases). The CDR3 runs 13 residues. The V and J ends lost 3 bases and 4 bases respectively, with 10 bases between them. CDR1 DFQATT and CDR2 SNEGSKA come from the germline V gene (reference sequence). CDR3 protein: CSASLGGNQPQHF. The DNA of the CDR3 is TGCAGTGCTAGCCTCGGGGGAAATCAGCCCCAGCATTTT.